This is a list of T cell receptor beta chains from one sample in a study of T cells in Graves' hyperthyroidism and ophthalmopathy. TCRdb redid the calling of the multiplex PCR reads with MiXCR, one entry per CDR3 protein. The sample contains hundreds of thousands of distinct CDR3 sequences, more than 13% of which appear only once. Sequenced material: blood. These receptor sequences come from a man in his forties or fifties with Graves' ophthalmopathy. Each CDR3 is given with its conserved first and last residue. The D gene is left open where the match is weak. Expanded clones are given a class, and other clones once, few, many or no size at all.

.	TRBV19	TRBJ2-7	.	TGTGCCAGTCGCGGACCGACGAAACCCCCCTACGAGCAGTACTTC	CASRGPTKPPYEQYF
few	TRBV18	TRBJ2-5	TRBD1	TGTGCCAGCTCACTGGACAGGGCGTCCAAAGAGACCCAGTACTTC	CASSLDRASKETQYF
many	TRBV27	TRBJ2-7	TRBD2	TGTGCCAGCAGTTTAGAGCTGCGGGAGGCCTACGAGCAGTACTTC	CASSLELREAYEQYF
many	TRBV20-1	TRBJ2-1	TRBD2	TGCAGTGCTAGAACTCCTAGCGGCGCGTACAATGAGCAGTTCTTC	CSARTPSGAYNEQFF
many	TRBV4-1	TRBJ2-7	.	TGCGCCAGCAGCCAAGACGCAAGCGGCTCCTACGAGCAGTACTTC	CASSQDASGSYEQYF
.	TRBV12-3/TRBV12-4	TRBJ2-3	.	TGTGCCAGCAGTTTAGAGTCGGAGAGGACGCAGTATTTT	CASSLESERTQYF
.	TRBV19	TRBJ2-1	TRBD2	TGTGCCAGTAGTATAGCCAGCGGGGGGCTTATGAATGAGCAGTTCTTC	CASSIASGGLMNEQFF
many	TRBV5-1	TRBJ2-7	TRBD1	TGCGCCAGCAGCTCAGGAACCCGGGACAGGGGGCTCGTTAGTTCGGGGGAGCAGTACTTC	CASSSGTRDRGLVSSGEQYF
.	TRBV7-9	TRBJ2-3	.	TGTGCCAGCAACAATTACCCTGATGCTGGAGATACGCAGTATTTT	CASNNYPDAGDTQYF
many	TRBV18	TRBJ2-5	TRBD1	TGTGCCAGCTCCCAGGACAGGGCCACGGAGACCCAGTACTTC	CASSQDRATETQYF
.	TRBV28	TRBJ2-7	.	TGTGCCAGCACCTGGACAGCCGGCGAGCAGTACTTC	CASTWTAGEQYF
.	TRBV6-1	TRBJ2-6	.	TGTGCCAGCCACCCTGGGGCCAACGTCCTGACTTTC	CASHPGANVLTF
many	TRBV3-1	TRBJ2-3	.	TGTGCCAGCAGCCACGGGGTAGCGGAGCTGACAGATACGCAGTATTTT	CASSHGVAELTDTQYF
.	TRBV20-1	TRBJ2-1	.	TGCAGTGCTAGAGATGCCTCCAACTTACCCACTGAGCAGTTCTTC	CSARDASNLPTEQFF
many	TRBV11-2	TRBJ2-7	TRBD2	TGTGCCAGCAGCTTAGAGGGACTAGCGGTCCACGAGCAGTACTTC	CASSLEGLAVHEQYF
.	TRBV11-2	TRBJ2-5	TRBD2	TGTGCCAGCAGCTTACCGGGACTAGCGGGAGTAGAACAAGAGACCCAGTACTTC	CASSLPGLAGVEQETQYF